The 16 T cell receptor beta chains presented below share a single source sample, sequenced in a study of blood T cells in healthy people across ages. PCR was performed a second time for about 6 to 12 cycles using a sample-barcoded 5' primer and a J-beta primer mix. TCRdb reprocessed the 5' RACE reads with MiXCR, giving one entry per CDR3 protein. The sample yields hundreds of thousands of distinct CDR3 sequences, 21% seen once. Material: blood. The receptors were sampled from a man aged 70 or older in good health.

J is TRBJ1-1 and V is TRBV20-1; no definite D call. Germline assignment: CDR1 DFQATT and CDR2 SNEGSKA (reference sequence). The CDR3 is 12 amino acids. Trimming took 6 bases from V and 3 from J, leaving 11 bases between them. CDR3 sequence: CSAAQTDTEAFF. In DNA, the CDR3 is TGCAGTGCAGCACAGACCGACACTGAAGCTTTCTTT.

This clonotype was seen a handful of times. V gene TRBV20-1 combines with J gene TRBJ2-5; 10 nucleotides line up with TRBD2. The CDR3 has 12 amino acids. V trimming: 6 bases; J trimming: 5 bases; junction bases outside the gene matches: 3. Per the germline V gene, CDR1 is DFQATT and CDR2 is SNEGSKA (reference sequence). CDR3 residues: CSAPAGGETQYF. Written as DNA, the CDR3 is TGCAGTGCCCCAGCGGGAGGGGAGACCCAGTACTTC.

The CDR3 nucleotides read TGTGCCAGTAGTATCGCCGGGTCCGACTCTGGAAACACCATATATTTT. Translation gives CASSIAGSDSGNTIYF. The chain recombines TRBV19 with TRBJ1-3; D is unclear. V lost 3 bases to trimming and J lost 0 bases, with 12 bases between them. This CDR3 comprises 16 residues. Germline CDR1 reads LNHDA; CDR2 reads SQIVND (reference sequence).

This chain connects TRBV11-2 to TRBJ2-4, with 10 bases that match TRBD1. This CDR3 has 15 amino acids. Trimming took 3 bases from V and 7 from J; bases not matched to a gene: 6. Per germline, CDR1 SGHAT and CDR2 FQNNGV. The CDR3 DNA follows: TGTGCCAGCAGCTTCCCCGGGACAGGGGCGAACATTCAGTACTTC. Protein sequence: CASSFPGTGANIQYF.

This clonotype has just a few counts. The chain uses TRBV2 and TRBJ2-5; maybe TRBD1 (5 bases). The CDR3 consists of 14 residues. Looked up from germline, CDR1 is SNHLY and CDR2 is FYNNEI. Trimming pared 3 bases from V and 0 bases from J, leaving 8 bases between. The CDR3 nucleotides read TGTGCCAGCAGTGAGGCAGGGTACCAAGAGACCCAGTACTTC. Translating it yields CASSEAGYQETQYF.

J is TRBJ2-4 and V is TRBV5-1; tentatively, D is TRBD1 (5 bases). V was pared by 1 base and J by 1 base, with 9 bases between. Germline V gives CDR1 SGHRS, CDR2 YFSETQ. This CDR3 has 15 residues. The CDR3 sequence is CASSLWTTAKNIQYF. In DNA, the CDR3 is TGCGCCAGCAGCTTGTGGACAACTGCCAAAAACATTCAGTACTTC.

This clonotype has only a few counts. This chain links TRBV29-1 with TRBJ2-6, with TRBD1 matching 7 bases. Germline values: CDR1 SQVTM, CDR2 ANQGSEA. This CDR3 spans 15 amino acids. The CDR3 nucleotides are TGCAACGTCGCGACAGGGAGTACTGGGGCCAACGTCCTGACTTTC. This codes for CNVATGSTGANVLTF.

The J gene is TRBJ2-5, the V gene TRBV20-1; perhaps D is TRBD1 or TRBD2 (6 bases each). CDR3 length: 15 residues. CDR1 is DFQATT and CDR2 is SNEGSKA in the germline V gene (reference sequence). Between the trimmed V and J ends, which lost 0 bases and 4 bases, there was a span of 15 bases. Here the CDR3 reads CSARDPGRGGETQYF. CDR3 in DNA: TGCAGTGCTAGAGACCCGGGCAGGGGAGGAGAGACCCAGTACTTC.

The V call is TRBV9, the J call TRBJ2-1; 7 bases match TRBD2. The J call may be in error: the DNA end matches TRBJ2-7 better. This CDR3 has 14 residues. Looked up from germline, CDR1 is SGDLS and CDR2 is YYNGEE. DNA of the CDR3: TGTGCCAGCAGCGCCCGGGACTACTCCTACGAGCAGTACTTC. Protein: CASSARDYSYEQYF.

V is TRBV5-5 and J is TRBJ2-7; D may correspond to TRBD1 or TRBD2 (5 bases each). CDR3 length: 15 residues. Looked up from germline, CDR1 is SGHKS and CDR2 is YYEKEE (reference sequence). V was cut by 0 bases and J by 2 bases, with 12 bases left in between. The CDR3 reads CASSLDSGSPYEQYF. DNA of the CDR3: TGTGCCAGCAGCTTGGATTCAGGGAGCCCCTACGAGCAGTACTTC.

This clonotype was observed a handful of times. V is TRBV9 and J is TRBJ2-1; TRBD2 aligns across 14 bases. This CDR3 is 16 amino acids long. Germline assignment: CDR1 SGDLS and CDR2 YYNGEE. Trimming cost V 3 bases and J 3 bases; bases outside gene matches: 2. CDR3 bases: TGTGCCAGCAGCGAGGGACTAGCGGGGGTCTACAATGAGCAGTTCTTC. The encoded protein is CASSEGLAGVYNEQFF. Based on the CDR3 plus reference TRBV9 and TRBJ2-1, the full variable domain is DSGVTQTPKHLITATGQRVTLRCSPRSGDLSVYWYQQSLDQGLQFLIQYYNGEERAKGNILERFSAQQFPDLHSELNLSSLELGDSALYFCASSEGLAGVYNEQFFGPGTRLTVL.

Only a few counts were recorded for this clonotype. The gene calls are TRBV29-1 and TRBJ1-3; no reliable D call. Germline assignment: CDR1 SQVTM and CDR2 ANQGSEA. The V end was cut by 3 bases, the J end by 0 bases, with 6 bases between. This CDR3 is built from 13 residues. The DNA of the CDR3 is TGCAGCGTTGAGGATCTCTCTGGAAACACCATATATTTT. Translation gives CSVEDLSGNTIYF.

This clonotype was seen a few times. The chain has TRBV20-1 and TRBJ2-7; 7 bases agree with TRBD1. The V and J ends lost 6 bases and 1 base, in that order; junction bases with no gene match: 9. Germline assignment: CDR1 DFQATT and CDR2 SNEGSKA (reference sequence). The CDR3 contains 14 residues. CDR3: CSAKGQQPSYEQYF. CDR3 DNA: TGCAGTGCCAAGGGACAGCAACCTTCCTACGAGCAGTACTTC.

J is TRBJ2-5 and V is TRBV20-1, with 8 bases aligning to TRBD2. The germline V gene has CDR1 DFQATT and CDR2 SNEGSKA (reference sequence). This CDR3 comprises 14 residues. J gave up 7 bases and V 4 bases, and 11 bases lay outside the gene matches. DNA of the CDR3: TGCAGTGCTAAGGCCAGCGGGAGATCTGGGACCCAGTACTTC. Encoded protein: CSAKASGRSGTQYF.

The chain recombines TRBV5-1 with TRBJ2-7; 8 bases map to TRBD2. This CDR3 has 15 residues. CDR1 SGHRS and CDR2 YFSETQ come from the germline V gene. With 2 bases clipped from V and 7 bases from J, the junction kept 11 bases outside the gene matches. This CDR3 reads CASSFLAGADGEQYF. The CDR3 coding sequence is TGCGCCAGCAGCTTTCTAGCGGGCGCGGATGGAGAGCAGTACTTC.

The sample holds a few counts of this clonotype. The CDR3 region has the DNA TGCAGTGCTAGAGATCCCACTAGCGTAAAAGTCTACGAGCAGTACTTC. It translates to CSARDPTSVKVYEQYF. The chain combines TRBV20-1 with TRBJ2-7, with 7 bases matching TRBD2. V dropped 0 bases and J dropped 3; count of bases not matched to a gene: 11. CDR1 and CDR2 (germline): DFQATT, SNEGSKA (reference sequence). The CDR3 extends over 16 amino acids.